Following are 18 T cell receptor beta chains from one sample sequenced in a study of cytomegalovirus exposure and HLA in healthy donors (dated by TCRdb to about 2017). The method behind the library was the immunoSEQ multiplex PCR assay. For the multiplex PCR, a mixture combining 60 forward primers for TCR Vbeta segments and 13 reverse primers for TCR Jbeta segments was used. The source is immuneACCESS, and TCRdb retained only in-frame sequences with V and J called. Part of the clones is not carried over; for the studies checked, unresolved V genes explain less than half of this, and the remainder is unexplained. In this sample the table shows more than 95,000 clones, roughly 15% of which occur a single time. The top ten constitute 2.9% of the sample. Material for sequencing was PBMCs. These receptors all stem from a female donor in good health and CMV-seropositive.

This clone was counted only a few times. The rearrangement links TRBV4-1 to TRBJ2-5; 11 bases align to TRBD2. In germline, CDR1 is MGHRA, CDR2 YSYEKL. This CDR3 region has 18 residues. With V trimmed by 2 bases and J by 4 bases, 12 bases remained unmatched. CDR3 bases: TGCGCCAGCAGCCAACCTGTAGCGGGAGGGCCGCTAGGAGAGACCCAGTACTTC. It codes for CASSQPVAGGPLGETQYF.

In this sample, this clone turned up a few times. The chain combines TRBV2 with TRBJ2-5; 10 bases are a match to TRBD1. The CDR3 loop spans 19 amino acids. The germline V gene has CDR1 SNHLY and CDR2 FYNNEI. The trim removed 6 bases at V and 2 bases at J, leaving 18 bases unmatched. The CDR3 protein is CASSSGTGAKKGVQETQYF. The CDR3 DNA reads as TGTGCCAGCAGCTCCGGGACAGGGGCGAAGAAAGGGGTTCAAGAGACCCAGTACTTC.

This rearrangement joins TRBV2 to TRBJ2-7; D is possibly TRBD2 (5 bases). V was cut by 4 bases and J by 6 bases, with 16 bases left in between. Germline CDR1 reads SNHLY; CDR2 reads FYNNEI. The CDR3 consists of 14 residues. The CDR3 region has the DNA TGTGCCAGCAGTGTCCACCCTGGGAGCAGCGAGCAGTACTTC. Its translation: CASSVHPGSSEQYF. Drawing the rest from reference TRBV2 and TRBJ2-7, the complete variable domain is EPEVTQTPSHQVTQMGQEVILRCVPISNHLYFYWYRQILGQKVEFLVSFYNNEISEKSEIFDDQFSVERPDGSNFTLKIRSTKLEDSAMYFCASSVHPGSSEQYFGPGTRLTVT.

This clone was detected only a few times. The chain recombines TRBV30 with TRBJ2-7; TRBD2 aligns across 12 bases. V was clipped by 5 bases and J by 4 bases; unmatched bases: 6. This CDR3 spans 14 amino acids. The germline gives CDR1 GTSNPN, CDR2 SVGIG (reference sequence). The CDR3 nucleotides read TGTGCCTGGGGAACTAGCGGGGGGCCTTACGAGCAGTACTTC. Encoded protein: CAWGTSGGPYEQYF.

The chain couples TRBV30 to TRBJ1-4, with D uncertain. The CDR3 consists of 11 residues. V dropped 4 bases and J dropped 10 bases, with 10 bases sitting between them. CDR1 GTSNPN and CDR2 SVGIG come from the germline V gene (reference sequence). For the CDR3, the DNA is TGTGCCTGGATAGCCCCGAGAAAACTGTTTTTT. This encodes CAWIAPRKLFF.

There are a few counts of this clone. The CDR3 loop reads CAWSVTGRAQPQHF. The CDR3 DNA is TGTGCCTGGAGTGTTACAGGGAGGGCTCAGCCCCAGCATTTT. The V and J genes are TRBV30 and TRBJ1-5, with TRBD1 as a possible D gene (6 bases). Trimming pared 0 bases from V and 6 bases from J, leaving 12 bases between. The CDR3 extends over 14 amino acids. Germline V gives CDR1 GTSNPN, CDR2 SVGIG (reference sequence).

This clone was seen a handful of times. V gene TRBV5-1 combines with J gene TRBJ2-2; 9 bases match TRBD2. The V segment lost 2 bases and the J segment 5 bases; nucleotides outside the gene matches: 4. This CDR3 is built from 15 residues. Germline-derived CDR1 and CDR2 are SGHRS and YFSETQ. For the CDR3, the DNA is TGCGCCAGCAGCTTTAGCGGGAGCGGGACCGGGGAGCTGTTTTTT. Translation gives CASSFSGSGTGELFF.

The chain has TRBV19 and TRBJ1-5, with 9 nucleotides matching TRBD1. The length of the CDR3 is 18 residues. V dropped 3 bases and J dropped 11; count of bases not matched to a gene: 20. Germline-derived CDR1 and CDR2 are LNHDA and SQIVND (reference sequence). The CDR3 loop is CASSINPRGQGYQGAQHF. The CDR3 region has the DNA TGTGCCAGTAGTATTAACCCTCGGGGACAGGGCTACCAAGGGGCCCAGCATTTT.

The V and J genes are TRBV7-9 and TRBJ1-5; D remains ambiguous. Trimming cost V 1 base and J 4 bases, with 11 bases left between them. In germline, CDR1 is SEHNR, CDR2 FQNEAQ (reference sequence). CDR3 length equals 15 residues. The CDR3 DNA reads TGTGCCAGCAGCTTAGACTGGGCAGGAAATCAGCCCCAGCATTTT. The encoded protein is CASSLDWAGNQPQHF.

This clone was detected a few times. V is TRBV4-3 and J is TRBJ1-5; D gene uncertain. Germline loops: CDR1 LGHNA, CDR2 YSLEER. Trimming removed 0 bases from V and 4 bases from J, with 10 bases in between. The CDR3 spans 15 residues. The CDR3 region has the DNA TGCGCCAGCAGCCAAGATATCACGAGGAATCAGCCCCAGCATTTT. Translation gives CASSQDITRNQPQHF.

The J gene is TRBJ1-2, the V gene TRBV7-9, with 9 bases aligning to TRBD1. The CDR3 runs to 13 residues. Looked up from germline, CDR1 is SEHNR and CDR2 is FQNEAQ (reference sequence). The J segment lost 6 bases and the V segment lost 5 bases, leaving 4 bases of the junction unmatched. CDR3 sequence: CASSAGQGNGYTF. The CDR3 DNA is TGTGCCAGCAGCGCGGGACAGGGAAATGGCTACACCTTC.

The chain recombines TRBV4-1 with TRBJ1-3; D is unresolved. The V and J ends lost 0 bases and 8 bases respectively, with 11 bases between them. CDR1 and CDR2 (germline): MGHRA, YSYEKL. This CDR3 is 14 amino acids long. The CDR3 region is CASSQETSLYTIYF. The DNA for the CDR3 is TGCGCCAGCAGCCAAGAAACTAGTCTGTACACCATATATTTT.

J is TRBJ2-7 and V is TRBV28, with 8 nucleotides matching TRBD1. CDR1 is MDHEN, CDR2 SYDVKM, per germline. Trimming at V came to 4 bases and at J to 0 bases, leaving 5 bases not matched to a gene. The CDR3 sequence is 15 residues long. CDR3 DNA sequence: TGTGCCAGCAGTTCCCCCGGACAGGGCTCCTACGAGCAGTACTTC. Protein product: CASSSPGQGSYEQYF. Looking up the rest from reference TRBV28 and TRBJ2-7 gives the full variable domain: DVKVTQSSRYLVKRTGEKVFLECVQDMDHENMFWYRQDPGLGLRLIYFSYDVKMKEKGDIPEGYSVSREKKERFSLILESASTNQTSMYLCASSSPGQGSYEQYFGPGTRLTVT.

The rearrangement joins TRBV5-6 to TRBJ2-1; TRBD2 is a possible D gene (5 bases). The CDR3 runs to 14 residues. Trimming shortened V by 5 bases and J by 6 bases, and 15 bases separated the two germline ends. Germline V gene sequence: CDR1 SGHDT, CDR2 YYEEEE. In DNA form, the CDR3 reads TGTGCCAGCAGTCCACCCTGGAGGAGCAATGAGCAGTTCTTC. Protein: CASSPPWRSNEQFF.

The CDR3 bases are TGCGCCAGCAGCAAGGGGACAGGGGCCGGAGATACGCAGTATTTT. Translated, it gives CASSKGTGAGDTQYF. The J gene is TRBJ2-3, the V gene TRBV5-1; 10 positions agree with TRBD1. J gave up 5 bases and V 4 bases, and 7 bases lay outside the gene matches. This CDR3 comprises 15 residues. Germline CDR1 reads SGHRS; CDR2 reads YFSETQ.

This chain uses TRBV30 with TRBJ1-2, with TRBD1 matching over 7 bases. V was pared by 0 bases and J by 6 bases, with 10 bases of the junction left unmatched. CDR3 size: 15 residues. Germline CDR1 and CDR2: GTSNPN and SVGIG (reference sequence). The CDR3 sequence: CAWSVYRDSVDGYTF. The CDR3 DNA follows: TGTGCCTGGAGTGTGTACCGGGACAGTGTTGATGGCTACACCTTC.

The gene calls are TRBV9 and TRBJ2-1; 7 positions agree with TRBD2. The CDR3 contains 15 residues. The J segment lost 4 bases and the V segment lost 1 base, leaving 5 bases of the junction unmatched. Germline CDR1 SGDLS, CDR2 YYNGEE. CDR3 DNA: TGTGCCAGCAGCGTAAGGCTAGCGGAATACAATGAGCAGTTCTTC. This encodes CASSVRLAEYNEQFF.

CDR3 coding DNA: TGTGCCAGCAGTCCAGTGTGGCGGGAGGACCAATTCCCCTACGAGCAGTACTTC. This codes for CASSPVWREDQFPYEQYF. The chain carries TRBV28 and TRBJ2-7; 8 bases align to TRBD2. The CDR3 has 18 residues. Losses at the gene ends were 5 bases for V and 2 bases for J; bases not matched to a gene: 17. CDR1 is MDHEN, CDR2 SYDVKM, per germline.